This entry lists 14 T cell receptor beta chains sequenced from one sample in a study of graft-versus-host responses after intestinal transplantation. Sequenced by immunoSEQ multiplex PCR; TCRdb stores in-frame clones only, minus some. Of under 15,000 clones listed, around four fifths are singletons. Sequences were derived from PBMCs, sampled approximately 120 days after transplant. All receptors come from a human patient who received an intestinal transplant, so some T cells may come from the graft donor.

The V call is TRBV11-2, the J call TRBJ1-1; D not certain. Germline values: CDR1 SGHAT, CDR2 FQNNGV. Trimming left V 3 bases short and J 2 bases short, with 4 bases between. The CDR3 runs to 12 residues. The DNA of the CDR3 is TGTGCCAGCAGCTTTGGTAACACTGAAGCTTTCTTT. This translates into CASSFGNTEAFF.

The rearrangement joins TRBV21-1 to TRBJ2-7; the table's D gene call, TRBD1, was not cross checked with the DNA. TRBV21-1 constitutes a pseudogene. This CDR3 comprises 12 residues. CDR3 DNA sequence: TGTGCCAGCAGGGACAGGGACCGAGAGCAGTACTTC. Protein sequence: CASRDRDREQYF.

The chain is built from TRBV19 and TRBJ2-5; D uncertain. From germline, CDR1 is LNHDA and CDR2 SQIVND (reference sequence). V shed 5 bases and J shed 5 bases, with 6 bases lying between them. CDR3 length: 11 residues. The CDR3 DNA is TGTGCCAGTAGTCCTGGGGAGACCCAGTACTTC. It codes for CASSPGETQYF.

The chain uses TRBV6-1 and TRBJ2-7, with D perhaps TRBD1 (6 bases). V was clipped by 2 bases and J by 9 bases, with 14 bases between them. The CDR3 length is 13 residues. Germline CDR1 reads MNHNS; CDR2 reads SASEGT. The DNA of the CDR3 is TGTGCCAGCAGTGAACACAGGGCCCACGGGCAGTACTTC. Translation: CASSEHRAHGQYF.

The rearrangement uses TRBV18 and TRBJ2-3; D may correspond to TRBD1 or TRBD2 (5 bases each). Germline V CDR1 and CDR2: KGHSH, LQKENI. The CDR3 contains 16 residues. V lost 4 bases, J lost 0 bases, and 14 bases lay in between. This CDR3 reads CASSQRPGSSTDTQYF. CDR3 coding DNA: TGTGCCAGCTCACAGCGTCCAGGGAGTAGCACAGATACGCAGTATTTT.

The J gene is TRBJ2-2, the V gene TRBV7-3; D is undetermined. The CDR3 totals 12 residues. Trimming stripped 1 base from V and 8 bases from J, with 5 bases between. From germline, CDR1 is SGHTA and CDR2 FQGTGA. The CDR3 DNA reads as TGTGCCAGCAGCTTAAATTCTGGGGAGCTGTTTTTT. Amino acid sequence: CASSLNSGELFF.

The chain uses TRBV5-6 and TRBJ1-2, with D tentatively TRBD1 (5 bases). This CDR3 region has 16 residues. V was clipped by 4 bases and J by 3 bases, with 19 bases between them. Germline V lookup: CDR1 SGHDT, CDR2 YYEEEE. The CDR3 DNA follows: TGTGCCAGCAGCCATGAGGGGTCGGACGACTACTATGGCTACACCTTC. This codes for CASSHEGSDDYYGYTF.

V and J are TRBV7-9 and TRBJ1-1; D might be TRBD1 (5 bases). The CDR3 spans 14 residues. Germline loops: CDR1 SEHNR, CDR2 FQNEAQ (reference sequence). V shed 1 base and J shed 3 bases, with 9 bases lying between them. CDR3 nucleotide sequence: TGTGCCAGCAGCTTAGTGTTGGGGGACACTGAAGCTTTCTTT. The encoded protein is CASSLVLGDTEAFF.

The chain joins TRBV9 to TRBJ2-1; 9 bases agree with TRBD2. Per germline, CDR1 SGDLS and CDR2 YYNGEE. V shed 4 bases, J shed 2 bases, and the junction held 4 bases outside the gene matches. This CDR3 is 15 amino acids long. The DNA of the CDR3 is TGTGCCAGCAGCCCTAGCGGGGCCACCTACAATGAGCAGTTCTTC. Its protein product is CASSPSGATYNEQFF. Full variable domain (outside the CDR3, taken from reference TRBV9 and TRBJ2-1): DSGVTQTPKHLITATGQRVTLRCSPRSGDLSVYWYQQSLDQGLQFLIQYYNGEERAKGNILERFSAQQFPDLHSELNLSSLELGDSALYFCASSPSGATYNEQFFGPGTRLTVL.

There are a few counts of this clone. J is TRBJ2-7 and V is TRBV5-6; TRBD1 matches 9 bases. With V trimmed by 4 bases and J by 1 base, 6 bases remained unmatched. In germline, CDR1 is SGHDT, CDR2 YYEEEE. The CDR3 extends over 15 amino acids. As DNA, the CDR3 is TGTGCCAGCAGCGGTCTGGGGACAGGGTCCTACGAGCAGTACTTC. Its translation is CASSGLGTGSYEQYF. Full variable domain (remainder filled in from reference TRBV5-6 and TRBJ2-7): DAGVTQSPTHLIKTRGQQVTLRCSPKSGHDTVSWYQQALGQGPQFIFQYYEEEERQRGNFPDRFSGHQFPNYSSELNVNALLLGDSALYLCASSGLGTGSYEQYFGPGTRLTVT.

This chain joins TRBV19 and TRBJ2-7; D is perhaps TRBD1 or TRBD2 (6 bases each). Germline assignment: CDR1 LNHDA and CDR2 SQIVND (reference sequence). The CDR3 loop spans 14 amino acids. The ends were cut back, 10 bases at V and 2 bases at J, with 18 bases in the middle. CDR3: CATSRGRGTYEQYF. DNA for the CDR3: TGTGCCACCTCTCGGGGGCGCGGCACCTACGAGCAGTACTTC.

The V and J genes are TRBV4-1 and TRBJ2-3; D may be TRBD1 or TRBD2 (5 bases each). From germline, CDR1 is MGHRA and CDR2 YSYEKL. The CDR3 covers 16 residues. The V end lost 5 bases, the J end lost 5 bases, and 20 bases lay between the germline ends. The CDR3 DNA reads as TGCGCCAGCAGCGTTTATGGCGAGGGGTCACAAGATACGCAGTATTTT. It is translated as CASSVYGEGSQDTQYF.

The V call is TRBV7-8, the J call TRBJ2-1; D unclear. The CDR3 extends over 11 amino acids. Germline V gene lookup returns CDR1 SGHVS and CDR2 FQNEAQ. The germline V and J ends were trimmed by 1 base and 10 bases, with 5 bases remaining between them. CDR3 amino acids: CASSLGSEQFF. CDR3 coding DNA: TGTGCCAGCAGCTTAGGTAGCGAGCAGTTCTTC.

This chain uses TRBV5-6 with TRBJ1-2; D not resolved. Germline CDR1 is SGHDT and CDR2 is YYEEEE. This CDR3 comprises 11 residues. Trimming took off 2 bases at V and 8 bases at J, with 7 bases between the two ends. The DNA for the CDR3 is TGTGCCAGCAGCTTAAGAGGGGGCTACACCTTC. This sequence encodes CASSLRGGYTF.